Listed here are 27 T cell receptor beta chains from one sample, sequenced in a study of T cell changes during pregnancy in multiple sclerosis. Sequenced by immunoSEQ multiplex PCR; TCRdb stores in-frame clones only, minus some. The top ten hold about 5.7% of the sample, which has over 50,000 clones, approximately 87% seen once. Specimen: peripheral blood from another person, used as feeder cells. These receptors were taken from a human donor whose cells served as feeder cells for cultures in a pregnancy study.

This clone was seen only once. The chain recombines TRBV15 with TRBJ2-1; 9 nucleotides line up with TRBD2. Germline V CDR1 and CDR2: LNHNV, YYDKDF (reference sequence). The CDR3 covers 17 residues. Trimming took 1 base from V and 2 from J; bases not matched to a gene: 6. CDR3 sequence reads: CATSRVMGGRAYNEQFF. The CDR3 DNA follows: TGTGCCACCAGCAGAGTGATGGGCGGGAGGGCCTACAATGAGCAGTTCTTC.

This clone was recorded once. The chain links TRBV2 to TRBJ2-5; a weak D match, TRBD2 (6 bases). Germline loops: CDR1 SNHLY, CDR2 FYNNEI. The CDR3 length is 19 residues. Deletions cut 6 bases from V and 0 bases from J, with 26 bases between. The CDR3 sequence is CASSVSSETTSRYQETQYF. The CDR3 DNA follows: TGTGCCAGCAGCGTATCTAGCGAGACTACCTCCAGGTACCAAGAGACCCAGTACTTC.

V is TRBV4-2 and J is TRBJ2-2, with 9 nucleotides matching TRBD1. The J segment lost 7 bases and the V segment lost 4 bases, leaving 10 bases of the junction unmatched. The CDR3 is made up of 16 amino acids. The germline gives CDR1 LGHNA, CDR2 YNFKEQ. The CDR3 spells CASSPGDRGKIGELFF. CDR3 coding DNA: TGTGCCAGCAGCCCAGGCGACAGGGGGAAGATCGGGGAGCTGTTTTTT.

This chain links TRBV9 with TRBJ2-1, with 7 bases that match TRBD1. Trimming at V came to 3 bases and at J to 4 bases, leaving 7 bases not matched to a gene. This CDR3 is 15 amino acids long. CDR1 and CDR2 (germline): SGDLS, YYNGEE. The CDR3 spells CASSGQGVGYNEQFF. The DNA for the CDR3 is TGTGCCAGCAGCGGGCAGGGGGTGGGATACAATGAGCAGTTCTTC.

This clone was detected only a few times. The chain joins TRBV30 to TRBJ1-2, with D unresolved. Trimming cost V 0 bases and J 7 bases, with 15 bases left between them. Germline V CDR1 and CDR2: GTSNPN, SVGIG (reference sequence). CDR3 length: 14 residues. DNA for the CDR3: TGTGCCTGGAGTGTCCTGAGGTCCCTCGGTGGCTACACCTTC. Protein: CAWSVLRSLGGYTF.

The table lists this clone with a few counts. This sequence joins TRBV14 and TRBJ2-3; no definite D call. The CDR3 has 17 residues. Germline CDR1 and CDR2: SGHDN and FVKESK. Between the trimmed V and J ends, which lost 0 bases and 3 bases, there was a span of 16 bases. The CDR3 region has the DNA TGTGCCAGCAGCCAAGATCCCCCCGCGACTTGGACAGATACGCAGTATTTT. Encoded protein: CASSQDPPATWTDTQYF. The entire variable domain, with the rest obtained from reference TRBV14 and TRBJ2-3, is as follows: EAGVTQFPSHSVIEKGQTVTLRCDPISGHDNLYWYRRVMGKEIKFLLHFVKESKQDESGMPNNRFLAERTGGTYSTLKVQPAELEDSGVYFCASSQDPPATWTDTQYFGPGTRLTVL.

In its sample, this clone was seen once. V gene TRBV5-4 combines with J gene TRBJ2-7; D is possibly TRBD1 (6 bases). V was clipped by 4 bases and J by 0 bases, with 11 bases between them. Germline V gene data show CDR1 as SGHNT and CDR2 as YYREEE (reference sequence). The CDR3 is made up of 14 amino acids. DNA for the CDR3: TGTGCCAGCAGCCACCTGGACAGCTCCTACGAGCAGTACTTC. Its protein is CASSHLDSSYEQYF.

V is TRBV10-2 and J is TRBJ2-2; no firm D call. The V end was cut by 7 bases, the J end by 4 bases, with 13 bases between. The CDR3 loop spans 14 amino acids. The germline V gene encodes CDR1 WSHSY and CDR2 SAAADI. CDR3 amino acids: CASNLARSTGELFF. The CDR3 nucleotides read TGCGCCAGCAATTTAGCCAGGTCCACCGGGGAGCTGTTTTTT.

The chain couples TRBV18 to TRBJ2-7; TRBD2 is a possible D gene (5 bases). Germline V lookup: CDR1 KGHSH, CDR2 LQKENI. V shed 3 bases and J shed 0 bases, with 15 bases lying between them. The CDR3 runs 16 residues. CDR3 amino acids: CASSPLRTGSSYEQYF. Here the CDR3 DNA reads TGTGCCAGCTCACCCCTTCGGACGGGAAGCTCCTACGAGCAGTACTTC.

This chain joins TRBV19 and TRBJ1-1, with TRBD1 matching 9 bases. This CDR3 comprises 16 residues. CDR1 and CDR2 from the germline V gene are LNHDA and SQIVND (reference sequence). J gave up 5 bases and V 5 bases, and 12 bases lay outside the gene matches. Written as DNA, the CDR3 is TGTGCCAGTAGTCCACGGCCCGGGACAGGGCGAACTGAAGCTTTCTTT. The encoded protein is CASSPRPGTGRTEAFF.

The rearrangement uses TRBV9 and TRBJ2-3, with D perhaps TRBD2 (6 bases). The CDR3 sequence is 14 residues long. The germline V gene has CDR1 SGDLS and CDR2 YYNGEE. V gave up 3 bases and J gave up 2 bases, with 10 bases separating them. The CDR3: CASSAEGNTDTQYF. The CDR3 nucleotides read TGTGCCAGCAGCGCGGAGGGGAACACAGATACGCAGTATTTT.

The V call is TRBV29-1, the J call TRBJ2-3; 14 bases agree with TRBD2. V trimming: 6 bases; J trimming: 1 base; junction bases outside the gene matches: 3. CDR3 length: 15 residues. Germline V lookup: CDR1 SQVTM, CDR2 ANQGSEA. CDR3 in amino acids: CSVTSGGARTDTQYF. In nucleotides, the CDR3 is TGCAGCGTGACTAGCGGGGGGGCGCGCACAGATACGCAGTATTTT.

V usage is TRBV21-1 and J usage is TRBJ1-2. TRBV21-1 has pseudogene status. The CDR3 spans 12 residues. CDR3 sequence: CASSKRCYGYTF. The CDR3 nucleotides are TGTGCCAGCAGCAAAAGGTGCTATGGCTACACCTTC.

The V gene is TRBV6-1, the J gene TRBJ2-7; 7 nucleotides agree with TRBD1. The CDR3 covers 15 residues. The germline V gene has CDR1 MNHNS and CDR2 SASEGT. The junction had 5 bases not matched to a gene; V was cut back by 0 bases and J by 3 bases. The DNA for the CDR3 is TGTGCCAGCAGTGAAGCCTCGACAGGGAGCTACGAGCAGTACTTC. It translates to CASSEASTGSYEQYF.

The chain couples TRBV5-5 to TRBJ1-6; D not resolved. The CDR3 consists of 17 residues. Trimming left V 4 bases short and J 0 bases short, with 14 bases between. The germline V gene encodes CDR1 SGHKS and CDR2 YYEKEE (reference sequence). The CDR3 region has the DNA TGTGCCAGCAGCATCCTTCGTGGGAGCTCCTATAATTCACCCCTCCACTTT. This encodes CASSILRGSSYNSPLHF.

A remark on this clone: The junction shows a germline mismatch at one end, possibly a read error. This chain connects TRBV7-7 to TRBJ2-7; TRBD2 matches at 9 bases. Germline lookup yields CDR1 SSHAT and CDR2 FNYEAQ (reference sequence). The CDR3 runs to 16 residues. The CDR3, as DNA: TGTGCTAGCAGCTTGGCCCCGACTAGCGGAAAATACGAGCAGTACTTC. Its translation: CASSLAPTSGKYEQYF. Supplemented by reference TRBV7-7 and TRBJ2-7, the full variable domain reads GAGVSQSPRYKVTKRGQDVTLRCDPISSHATLYWYQQALGQGPEFLTYFNYEAQPDKSGLPSDRFSAERPEGSISTLTIQRTEQRDSAMYRCASSLAPTSGKYEQYFGPGTRLTVT.

The chain has TRBV5-1 and TRBJ2-5; TRBD1 or TRBD2 may be the D gene (5 bases each). The CDR3 has 15 amino acids. The germline gives CDR1 SGHRS, CDR2 YFSETQ. With 4 bases removed from V and 2 bases from J, the gap between germline ends came to 15 bases. The CDR3 spells CASSLGTRLQETQYF. DNA for the CDR3: TGCGCCAGCAGCCTAGGGACCAGACTGCAAGAGACCCAGTACTTC.

The chain couples TRBV11-2 to TRBJ2-7; D may be TRBD2 (7 bases). The germline gives CDR1 SGHAT, CDR2 FQNNGV. V lost 1 base to trimming and J lost 4 bases, with 14 bases between them. The CDR3 consists of 15 residues. The CDR3 loop reads CASSLVGGARYEQYF. The CDR3 bases are TGTGCCAGCAGCTTAGTAGGGGGGGCTAGGTACGAGCAGTACTTC.

The chain is built from TRBV28 and TRBJ2-3; the match to TRBD1 covers 8 bases. The germline CDR1 and CDR2 sequences are MDHEN and SYDVKM. The CDR3 totals 16 residues. Germline trimming cut 6 bases from V and 3 bases from J; bases unmatched to any gene: 11. The chain's CDR3 is CASRSGQASRTDTQYF. CDR3 DNA: TGTGCCAGCAGATCGGGACAGGCCTCTAGGACAGATACGCAGTATTTT. The full variable domain, with the rest looked up from reference TRBV28 and TRBJ2-3, is DVKVTQSSRYLVKRTGEKVFLECVQDMDHENMFWYRQDPGLGLRLIYFSYDVKMKEKGDIPEGYSVSREKKERFSLILESASTNQTSMYLCASRSGQASRTDTQYFGPGTRLTVL.

V is TRBV7-2 and J is TRBJ2-7; D might be TRBD2 (6 bases). This CDR3 contains 13 residues. Germline-derived CDR1 and CDR2 are SGHTA and FQGNSA. The V end lost 5 bases, the J end lost 6 bases, and 14 bases lay between the germline ends. CDR3 region: CASSPLVGGEQYF. CDR3 in DNA: TGTGCCAGCAGCCCACTTGTGGGGGGCGAGCAGTACTTC. Full variable domain (remainder filled in from reference TRBV7-2 and TRBJ2-7): GAGVSQSPSNKVTEKGKDVELRCDPISGHTALYWYRQSLGQGLEFLIYFQGNSAPDKSGLPSDRFSAERTGGSVSTLTIQRTQQEDSAVYLCASSPLVGGEQYFGPGTRLTVT.

The V call is TRBV5-5, the J call TRBJ2-1; no clear D gene. V was trimmed by 5 bases and J by 5 bases, leaving 11 bases between them. CDR1 and CDR2 from the germline V gene are SGHKS and YYEKEE (reference sequence). The CDR3 totals 13 residues. The CDR3 reads CASSSDLNNEQFF. Here the CDR3 DNA reads TGTGCCAGCAGTTCGGACCTAAACAATGAGCAGTTCTTC.

This clone was recorded once. J is TRBJ1-3 and V is TRBV7-2; no clear D gene. CDR3 length: 15 amino acids. Germline values: CDR1 SGHTA, CDR2 FQGNSA. V was clipped by 4 bases and J by 0 bases, with 10 bases between them. DNA for the CDR3: TGTGCCAGCAGCTCGGACCCAAGCTCTGGAAACACCATATATTTT. Translated, it gives CASSSDPSSGNTIYF.

This chain joins TRBV7-2 and TRBJ2-5, with 8 positions matching TRBD2. The V and J ends lost 4 bases and 7 bases, in that order; junction bases with no gene match: 8. From germline, CDR1 is SGHTA and CDR2 FQGNSA. This CDR3 has 14 amino acids. This CDR3 reads CASSSAGGGTTQYF. The CDR3 bases are TGTGCCAGCAGCTCGGCGGGGGGAGGAACGACCCAGTACTTC. The full variable domain, with the rest looked up from reference TRBV7-2 and TRBJ2-5, is GAGVSQSPSNKVTEKGKDVELRCDPISGHTALYWYRQSLGQGLEFLIYFQGNSAPDKSGLPSDRFSAERTGGSVSTLTIQRTQQEDSAVYLCASSSAGGGTTQYFGPGTRLLVL.

The genes are TRBV6-5 and TRBJ2-4; no firm D call. Between the trimmed V and J ends, which lost 7 bases and 0 bases, there was a span of 7 bases. Germline assignment: CDR1 MNHEY and CDR2 SVGAGI. CDR3 length equals 13 residues. CDR3 nucleotide sequence: TGTGCCAGCATTGTCGGAGCCAAAAACATTCAGTACTTC. This encodes CASIVGAKNIQYF.

The gene calls are TRBV2 and TRBJ2-7, with D unresolved. The CDR3 sequence is 12 residues long. From germline, CDR1 is SNHLY and CDR2 FYNNEI. Between the trimmed V and J ends, which lost 4 bases and 3 bases, there was a span of 7 bases. The CDR3 DNA follows: TGTGCCAGCAGTGGGGCAGTCTACGAGCAGTACTTC. This codes for CASSGAVYEQYF.

The rearrangement links TRBV27 to TRBJ1-2; TRBD1 is a possible D gene (5 bases). Per germline, CDR1 MNHEY and CDR2 SMNVEV (reference sequence). There are 15 residues in the CDR3. V dropped 6 bases and J dropped 7 bases, with 21 bases sitting between them. CDR3 nucleotide sequence: TGTGCCAGCAGGCCCGACTACGGGGGAAGAGGTGGCTACACCTTC. Translation: CASRPDYGGRGGYTF.

This clone was counted once. V gene TRBV5-1 combines with J gene TRBJ2-2; TRBD1 matches at 8 bases. Germline lookup yields CDR1 SGHRS and CDR2 YFSETQ. V lost 4 bases to trimming and J lost 0 bases; unmatched junction nucleotides: 2. The CDR3 has 15 residues. The CDR3 DNA follows: TGCGCCAGCAGCCCAGGGGGCTCGAACACCGGGGAGCTGTTTTTT. This translates into CASSPGGSNTGELFF.